This passage covers 8 T cell receptor beta chains from one sample sequenced in a study of T cell changes during pregnancy in multiple sclerosis. Here immunoSEQ multiplex PCR was the method, and the copy in TCRdb shows in-frame clones only, minus some. The table records approximately 94,000 clones, approximately 90% of them present only once. This sample comprised peripheral blood, obtained after pregnancy. The receptors were sampled from a female donor with multiple sclerosis, enrolled in a pregnancy study.

The chain couples TRBV28 to TRBJ2-7, with 7 positions matching TRBD1. With V trimmed by 7 bases and J by 3 bases, 3 bases remained unmatched. CDR3 length: 12 amino acids. Germline CDR1 MDHEN, CDR2 SYDVKM. The CDR3 DNA sequence: TGTGCCAGCACCTCAGGGGGCTACGAGCAGTACTTC. Its protein product is CASTSGGYEQYF.

The count of this clone is one. The chain uses TRBV30 and TRBJ1-3; maybe TRBD1 (5 bases). V was pared by 5 bases and J by 0 bases, with 11 bases between. This CDR3 comprises 14 residues. Germline V CDR1 and CDR2: GTSNPN, SVGIG (reference sequence). The CDR3 region has the DNA TGTGCCTGGGGGGGGACTCTCTCTGGAAACACCATATATTTT. Translating gives CAWGGTLSGNTIYF.

The V call is TRBV28, the J call TRBJ2-7, with a tentative D call TRBD2 (5 bases). CDR1 and CDR2 (germline): MDHEN, SYDVKM. There are 13 residues in the CDR3. V lost 4 bases and J lost 3, with 10 bases in between. The CDR3 DNA is TGTGCCAGCAGTTCCGGACTTGGCTACGAGCAGTACTTC. It codes for CASSSGLGYEQYF.

The chain couples TRBV6-1 to TRBJ1-3; D unresolved. Per the germline V gene, CDR1 is MNHNS and CDR2 is SASEGT. The germline V and J ends were trimmed by 3 bases and 4 bases, with 19 bases remaining between them. CDR3 length: 17 amino acids. CDR3 in DNA: TGTGCCAGCAGTGAGCTCCCAGGAGGTTCTTTCGGAAACACCATATATTTT. Encoded protein: CASSELPGGSFGNTIYF.

This chain connects TRBV7-2 to TRBJ1-1; D is unclear. CDR1 SGHTA and CDR2 FQGNSA come from the germline V gene. Trimming cost V 1 base and J 0 bases, with 9 bases left between them. CDR3 length: 15 amino acids. CDR3 sequence: CASSLESGMNTEAFF. The CDR3 bases are TGTGCCAGCAGCTTAGAGTCGGGGATGAACACTGAAGCTTTCTTT. Using reference TRBV7-2 and TRBJ1-1 for the parts outside the CDR3, the full variable domain is GAGVSQSPSNKVTEKGKDVELRCDPISGHTALYWYRQSLGQGLEFLIYFQGNSAPDKSGLPSDRFSAERTGGSVSTLTIQRTQQEDSAVYLCASSLESGMNTEAFFGQGTRLTVV.

The chain couples TRBV7-5 to TRBJ1-1; TRBD1, the D gene given by the table, was not confirmed from the DNA. TRBV7-5 corresponds to a pseudogene. The CDR3 length is 14 residues. DNA for the CDR3: TGTGCCAGAAGCTCTAGGGGGTGGACCACTGAAGCTTTCTTT. Protein sequence: CARSSRGWTTEAFF.

The V gene is TRBV6-5, the J gene TRBJ1-2, with D hard to call. Germline CDR1 MNHEY, CDR2 SVGAGI. The CDR3 spans 11 residues. Trimming took off 5 bases at V and 8 bases at J, with 9 bases between the two ends. The CDR3 loop reads CASSNRRGYTF. CDR3 nucleotide sequence: TGTGCCAGCAGTAATAGGAGGGGCTACACCTTC.

The gene calls are TRBV30 and TRBJ2-1; TRBD2 matches at 8 bases. With V trimmed by 4 bases and J by 0 bases, 5 bases remained unmatched. The germline gives CDR1 GTSNPN, CDR2 SVGIG (reference sequence). The CDR3 consists of 15 residues. The CDR3 DNA reads as TGTGCCTGGACGGGGGGGGGTAGCTCCTACAATGAGCAGTTCTTC. It yields the protein CAWTGGGSSYNEQFF.